Listed below are T cell receptor beta chains from one sample, sequenced in a study of vaccination and CD4 T cells after COVID-19. Their antigen targets remain unknown. TCRdb re-derived calls from the PCR reads in MiXCR, one entry per CDR3 protein. The sample lists 6,000 to 8,500 distinct CDR3 sequences; around 60% were seen once. Material: CD4+ T cells from blood, cultured in vitro. The origin of the receptors is a human donor who had recovered from COVID-19. CDR3s include the opening cysteine and the closing phenylalanine or tryptophan. A D gene is named only where the DNA matches it firmly. Where a row states a size, it is once, few, many or the class of an expanded clone; other rows omit it.

clone_size j_call d_call v_call cdr3_nt cdr3_aa
few TRBJ2-3 TRBD2 TRBV20-1 TGCAGTGCTAGGGGAGCGGGAGTCGGTACAGATACGCAGTATTTT CSARGAGVGTDTQYF
medium-sized TRBJ1-5 - TRBV7-2 TGTGCCAGCAGCTTGTGGGGGGGATGGAATCAGCCCCAGCATTTT CASSLWGGWNQPQHF
- TRBJ2-5 - TRBV6-1 TGTGCCAGCAGTGTAACGACGGGCAGCCAAGAGACCCAGTACTTC CASSVTTGSQETQYF
few TRBJ2-2 - TRBV18 TGTGCCAGCTCTTCCGATCCGAACACCGGGGAGCTGTTTTTT CASSSDPNTGELFF
- TRBJ1-2 - TRBV10-3 TGTGCCATCAGTGAGGGGGGAGGATCTGGGCACACCTTC CAISEGGGSGHTF
- TRBJ2-3 TRBD1 TRBV20-1 TGCAGTGCTCCATTTACAGGGGGTGAGGATACGCAGTATTTT CSAPFTGGEDTQYF
- TRBJ2-5 - TRBV4-2 TGTGCCAGCAGCCCATTGTTCCGGGGGCAAGAGGAGACCCAGTACTTC CASSPLFRGQEETQYF
- TRBJ1-2 TRBD1 TRBV2 TGTGCCAGCAGGGGAGGGGGCGAAGGCTACACCTTC CASRGGGEGYTF
few TRBJ1-6 - TRBV20-1 TGCAGTGCTAGAGAATCGGGACGGGGGGACAACAATTCACCCCTCCACTTT CSARESGRGDNNSPLHF
few TRBJ2-2 - TRBV20-1 TGCAGTGCTCGGCACATTAACACCGGGGAGCTGTTTTTT CSARHINTGELFF
- TRBJ1-2 - TRBV5-4 TGTGCCAGCAGCCTAACCGGGACAAGAACGTATGGCTACACCTTC CASSLTGTRTYGYTF
- TRBJ2-7 - TRBV15 TGTGCCACCAGCAGAGCCGTCGGGGGTACCTACGAGCAGTACTTC CATSRAVGGTYEQYF
- TRBJ1-2 - TRBV12-3/TRBV12-4 TGTGCCAGCAGTACGACTTCTTTAACGGGAGGCTACACCTTC CASSTTSLTGGYTF
- TRBJ1-6 - TRBV7-9 TGTGCCAGCACCCTCGACGATTCACCCCTCCACTTT CASTLDDSPLHF
few TRBJ2-7 TRBD1 TRBV27 TGTGCCAGCAGTTCAGGGACAGGGTTGTACGAGCAGTACTTC CASSSGTGLYEQYF
- TRBJ1-2 TRBD1 TRBV4-1 TGCGCCAGCAGCCATCTCGGACAGGGGGCGCTTGGCTACACCTTC CASSHLGQGALGYTF
few TRBJ2-3 TRBD2 TRBV20-1 TGCAGTGCCATGACCGGGACTAGCGGGAGGGCCCTGGGGGACACAGATACGCAGTATTTT CSAMTGTSGRALGDTDTQYF
few TRBJ1-5 - TRBV6-1 TGTGCCAGCAGTGTGTCGCCAGGTCGGGATCAGCCCCAGCATTTT CASSVSPGRDQPQHF
- TRBJ2-1 - TRBV21-1 TGTGCCAGCAGCAAAGCAGACAGGGCAGTGTACAATGAGCAGTTCTTC CASSKADRAVYNEQFF
few TRBJ1-2 - TRBV24-1 TGTGCCACCAGTGATCCTGGTTTCTATGGCTACACCTTC CATSDPGFYGYTF
- TRBJ2-7 - TRBV7-2 TGTGCCAGCAGCCCCCGTGGGGGGCTAGGAGAGCAGTACTTC CASSPRGGLGEQYF
- TRBJ1-1 TRBD1 TRBV7-6 TGTGCCAGCAGCGTAGGGGGCCCGAACACTGAAGCTTTCTTT CASSVGGPNTEAFF
once TRBJ1-1 - TRBV27 TGTGCCAGCAGTTCCAAAGTACTGACTGAAGCTTTCTTT CASSSKVLTEAFF
- TRBJ2-3 - TRBV7-6 TGTGCCAGCAGCCTATGGAACCCCACCCGGGTCCCGGCTACAGATACGCAGTATTTT CASSLWNPTRVPATDTQYF
few TRBJ2-4 - TRBV6-1 TGTGCCAGCTCAGGAACTGGCCTGGGGGGGTACTTC CASSGTGLGGYF
- TRBJ2-7 - TRBV19 TGTGCCAGTAGCCCTTCGACAGTGACCTACGAGCAGTACTTC CASSPSTVTYEQYF
once TRBJ1-3 TRBD1 TRBV19 TGTGCCAGTAGCCTCGACAGGGCCGGAGGAAACACCATATATTTT CASSLDRAGGNTIYF
few TRBJ1-2 TRBD1 TRBV6-1 TGTGCCAGCAGATTCGGACAGGGTGGCGGCTACACCTTC CASRFGQGGGYTF
- TRBJ1-4 - TRBV7-9 TGTGCCAGCAGCTTAATAGGGCAGGGTTGGACTAATGAAAAACTGTTTTTT CASSLIGQGWTNEKLFF
few TRBJ1-5 TRBD1 TRBV27 TGTGCCAGCACCCCAGGACAGGGGGGACAGCCCCAGCATTTT CASTPGQGGQPQHF
- TRBJ1-1 - TRBV11-3 TGTGCCAGCAGCCAACGGGGGTATTTGAACACTGAAGCTTTCTTT CASSQRGYLNTEAFF
- TRBJ1-5 - TRBV7-9 TGTGCCAGCAGCAAGACTCCGACAGACCCTAAGGGAGAGGCCCAGCATTTT CASSKTPTDPKGEAQHF
- TRBJ1-2 - TRBV24-1 TGTGCCACCAGTGACTCCCCAGACTCGGCCAGTGAATATGGCTACACCTTC CATSDSPDSASEYGYTF
few TRBJ1-2 TRBD1 TRBV4-3 TGCGCCAGCAGCCAGGACAGGGGAGCCTATGGCTACACCTTC CASSQDRGAYGYTF
- TRBJ2-5 - TRBV7-2 TGTGCCAGCAGGGGTAGCCCCCAAGAGACCCAGTACTTC CASRGSPQETQYF
once TRBJ2-2 - TRBV7-2 TGTGCCAGCAGCTTTCAACTTCTCCTCACCGGGGAGCTGTTTTTT CASSFQLLLTGELFF
few TRBJ1-5 - TRBV21-1 TGTGCCAGCAGCAAGAGAAAACGGCGCCTTGTCCAGCCCCAGCATTTT CASSKRKRRLVQPQHF
- TRBJ1-3 TRBD1 TRBV6-1 TGTGCCAGCAGTGAAGCTGGACAGGGCTCTGGAAACACCATATATTTT CASSEAGQGSGNTIYF
- TRBJ1-3 TRBD1 TRBV2 TGTGCCAGCAGTGACTCCAGGGGGCTAGCAGGAAACACCATATATTTT CASSDSRGLAGNTIYF
few TRBJ1-2 - TRBV20-1 TGCAGTGCCCCGGACCCCCCCGATGGTGGCTACACCTTC CSAPDPPDGGYTF
few TRBJ2-3 - TRBV20-1 TGCAGTGCCCGCCCCGCAGATACGCAGTATTTT CSARPADTQYF
- TRBJ2-7 - TRBV27 TGTGCCAGCAGTTTATTGGGGACCGAGTACGAGCAGTACTTC CASSLLGTEYEQYF
once TRBJ1-2 - TRBV5-4 TGTGCCAGCAGCTTGGGGGAGGCCTATGGCTACACCTTC CASSLGEAYGYTF
- TRBJ1-2 - TRBV6-1 TGTGCCAGCAGTACGACAGGTTCTAACTATGGCTACACCTTC CASSTTGSNYGYTF